This TCR beta chain was profiled in a study of CD8 T cells in ankylosing spondylitis. The V gene's germline CDR1 is SGHVS and CDR2 FQNEAQ. Trimming at V came to 3 bases and at J to 8 bases, leaving 11 bases not matched to a gene. This CDR3 contains 17 residues. Findings of the study overall: Matched ankylosing spondylitis synovial fluid reportedly contained a significantly enriched population of disease-linked clones. Seven to nine highly homologous variants formed a TCR beta motif that appeared characteristic of ankylosing spondylitis blood. A CD8+ phenotype characterized the disease-linked clones, which were relatively rare in peripheral blood.

To note about this clonotype: What it recognizes is unknown.

Molecular-barcoded quantitative 5'-RACE produced these TCR beta libraries. In TCRdb, the 5' RACE reads were re-called with MiXCR into one record per CDR3 protein. The data hold under 150,000 distinct CDR3 sequences, with 17% observed a single time. The source is a male donor with ankylosing spondylitis. Source material: blood, either unsorted or a sorted T cell fraction (not recorded which). V usage is TRBV7-8 and J usage is TRBJ2-1; TRBD2 agrees at 12 bases. CDR3 sequence reads: CASSLGVWSSGRDEQFF. Written as DNA, the CDR3 is TGTGCCAGCAGCTTGGGGGTGTGGTCTAGCGGGAGGGATGAGCAGTTCTTC.